One sample yielded the 7 T cell receptor beta chains listed below, sequenced in a study of OX40 agonist ivuxolimab in advanced cancers. Clones were sequenced by immunoSEQ multiplex PCR, and TCRdb holds only the in-frame ones, with some missing. This table has tens of thousands of clones, approximately 90% appearing once. The source material was CD4+ or CD8+ T cells sorted from blood, sampled in a trial of the OX40 agonist ivuxolimab. These TCRs come from an adult with an advanced solid tumor such as melanoma, head and neck, liver or kidney cancer.

J is TRBJ1-2 and V is TRBV9; no reliable D call. The CDR3 runs 12 residues. Between the trimmed V and J ends, which lost 4 bases and 4 bases, there was a span of 8 bases. CDR1 and CDR2 (germline): SGDLS, YYNGEE. The CDR3, as DNA: TGTGCCAGCAGCAACCGGGGCTATGGCTACACCTTC. It encodes CASSNRGYGYTF.

The rearrangement uses TRBV21-1 and TRBJ1-5; no DNA check was done on the table's D call, TRBD1. TRBV21-1 is a recognized pseudogene. The length of the CDR3 is 16 residues. CDR3 coding DNA: TGTGCCAGCAGCAAAGGCCCAGGGCCGCCTCATCAGCCCCAGCATTTT. This encodes CASSKGPGPPHQPQHF.

The chain joins TRBV7-9 to TRBJ2-1; either TRBD1 or TRBD2 may supply D (6 bases each). CDR1 is SEHNR and CDR2 is FQNEAQ in the germline V gene (reference sequence). CDR3 size: 12 residues. Between the trimmed V and J ends, which lost 6 bases and 6 bases, there was a span of 9 bases. CDR3 in amino acids: CASREGGNEQFF. The CDR3 DNA sequence: TGTGCCAGCAGAGAGGGGGGCAATGAGCAGTTCTTC.

The sample holds one count of this clone. The V and J genes are TRBV5-1 and TRBJ1-2, with D unclear. CDR1 is SGHRS and CDR2 is YFSETQ in the germline V gene. This CDR3 is 13 amino acids long. Trimming stripped 5 bases from V and 2 bases from J, with 10 bases between. In nucleotides, the CDR3 is TGCGCCAGCAGGCCAGATTCAAACTATGGCTACACCTTC. It encodes CASRPDSNYGYTF. Based on the CDR3 plus reference TRBV5-1 and TRBJ1-2, the full variable domain is KAGVTQTPRYLIKTRGQQVTLSCSPISGHRSVSWYQQTPGQGLQFLFEYFSETQRNKGNFPGRFSGRQFSNSRSEMNVSTLELGDSALYLCASRPDSNYGYTFGSGTRLTVV.

The V call is TRBV15, the J call TRBJ2-3, with 7 bases that match TRBD2. Per germline, CDR1 LNHNV and CDR2 YYDKDF (reference sequence). After removal of 3 bases from V and 2 bases from J, the junction contained 5 bases not matched to a gene. The CDR3 consists of 15 residues. CDR3 in amino acids: CATSSPSGFTDTQYF. CDR3 bases: TGTGCCACCAGCAGTCCTAGCGGTTTCACAGATACGCAGTATTTT.

The CDR3: CASSSYFGTASSEQFF. In DNA, the CDR3 is TGTGCCAGCAGCTCATATTTCGGGACAGCGTCTAGTGAGCAGTTCTTC. This chain joins TRBV7-2 and TRBJ2-1; 7 bases agree with TRBD1. Losses at the gene ends were 4 bases for V and 9 bases for J; bases not matched to a gene: 15. The CDR3 loop spans 16 amino acids. The germline CDR1 and CDR2 sequences are SGHTA and FQGNSA. The full variable domain, rest sourced from reference TRBV7-2 and TRBJ2-1, is GAGVSQSPSNKVTEKGKDVELRCDPISGHTALYWYRQSLGQGLEFLIYFQGNSAPDKSGLPSDRFSAERTGGSVSTLTIQRTQQEDSAVYLCASSSYFGTASSEQFFGPGTRLTVL.

The rearrangement uses TRBV27 and TRBJ2-3, with 8 positions matching TRBD2. V was clipped by 7 bases and J by 2 bases; unmatched bases: 11. Germline CDR1 MNHEY, CDR2 SMNVEV (reference sequence). The CDR3 totals 16 residues. As DNA, the CDR3 is TGTGCCAGCAAACTTTTAGCGGGAACTATCACAGATACGCAGTATTTT. This gives the protein CASKLLAGTITDTQYF.